Below, 30 T cell receptor beta chains from the same sample are listed, as sequenced in a study of Ad26.COV2.S vaccination and SARS-CoV-2 variants. Data came from immunoSEQ multiplex PCR; TCRdb stores just in-frame clones and leaves some out. The profile covers over 400,000 clones, with around 91% appearing a single time and around 4.5% taken by the ten largest. Noted treatment: roughly 18 received Ad26.COV2.S at low or high dose, single or two shots; several received placebo; per-sample allocation not given. Samples analyzed were those drawn on day 63 after the first vaccine or placebo injection. The specimen comprised peripheral blood, sampled in a trial of Ad26.COV2.S vaccine versus placebo. Receptor source: a person between 18 and 60 years old who received the Ad26.COV2.S COVID-19 vaccine or a placebo.

This clone was seen a single time. The chain uses TRBV19 and TRBJ2-4; D is undetermined. Germline lookup yields CDR1 LNHDA and CDR2 SQIVND (reference sequence). The CDR3 is 12 amino acids. The V gene lost 5 bases and the J gene lost 9 bases, with 11 bases spanning the gap. The CDR3 bases are TGTGCCAGTAGTGATCCCCCAGGCATTCAGTACTTC. Its protein is CASSDPPGIQYF.

The chain links TRBV5-1 to TRBJ1-2; TRBD1 agrees at 8 bases. V was pared by 4 bases and J by 5 bases, with 4 bases of the junction left unmatched. Germline CDR1 SGHRS, CDR2 YFSETQ. This CDR3 has 13 residues. For the CDR3, the DNA is TGCGCCAGCAGCGCACAGGGGGGGTATGGCTACACCTTC. This codes for CASSAQGGYGYTF.

The genes are TRBV30 and TRBJ2-7; no reliable D call. The germline V gene encodes CDR1 GTSNPN and CDR2 SVGIG (reference sequence). The ends were cut back, 5 bases at V and 7 bases at J, with 15 bases in the middle. The CDR3 covers 12 residues. Written as DNA, the CDR3 is TGTGCCTGGGGGATCTGGGGATATGAGCAGTACTTC. Encoded protein: CAWGIWGYEQYF.

The chain employs TRBV28 and TRBJ2-7, with TRBD2 matching 7 bases. The CDR3 covers 13 residues. CDR1 MDHEN and CDR2 SYDVKM come from the germline V gene. With 7 bases clipped from V and 6 bases from J, the junction kept 9 bases outside the gene matches. The CDR3 coding sequence is TGTGCCAGCACTCCGGGACTATCTGGCGAGCAGTACTTC. Translated, it gives CASTPGLSGEQYF.

The V gene is TRBV24-1, the J gene TRBJ1-2, with D possibly being TRBD1 (5 bases). The CDR3 is 16 residues long. Germline CDR1 KGHDR, CDR2 SFDVKD. Trimming removed 3 bases at V and 4 bases at J, with 17 bases between. As DNA, the CDR3 is TGTGCCACCAGTGATGGGGGTGGGGTGAGCGGCTATGGCTACACCTTC. The encoded protein is CATSDGGGVSGYGYTF.

V usage is TRBV24-1 and J usage is TRBJ2-1; 8 bases line up with TRBD1. The CDR3 contains 15 residues. The ends lost 7 bases at V and 3 bases at J; junction bases unmatched: 7. From germline, CDR1 is KGHDR and CDR2 SFDVKD. CDR3 in amino acids: CATSNDRGVYNEQFF. DNA for the CDR3: TGTGCCACCAGCAATGACAGGGGAGTCTACAATGAGCAGTTCTTC.

The rearrangement joins TRBV5-1 to TRBJ2-7; the match to TRBD2 covers 8 bases. Germline CDR1 reads SGHRS; CDR2 reads YFSETQ. The CDR3 is 13 amino acids. The J segment lost 4 bases and the V segment lost 7 bases, leaving 7 bases of the junction unmatched. For the CDR3, the DNA is TGCGCCAGCCGCCCGGGACTAGATTACGAGCAGTACTTC. Translated: CASRPGLDYEQYF.

The chain uses TRBV10-3 and TRBJ2-3; D call uncertain. V was shortened by 2 bases and J by 5 bases, with 5 bases between the two germline ends. This CDR3 is built from 12 residues. Germline-derived CDR1 and CDR2 are ENHRY and SYGVKD. Here the CDR3 DNA reads TGTGCCATCAGTGAGAAGAGAGATACGCAGTATTTT. Translation: CAISEKRDTQYF.

J is TRBJ1-4 and V is TRBV3-1 (or the pseudogene TRBV3-2); D is ambiguous. This CDR3 has 19 residues. Per germline, CDR1 LGHDT and CDR2 YNNKEL (reference sequence). V lost 1 base and J 0 bases, leaving 18 bases between the germline ends. CDR3 loop: CASSQVYGGSRATNEKLFF. The CDR3 nucleotides read TGTGCCAGCAGCCAAGTCTACGGAGGATCGCGGGCAACTAATGAAAAACTGTTTTTT.

The chain has TRBV7-9 and TRBJ2-3, with 7 bases aligning to TRBD2. Per the germline V gene, CDR1 is SEHNR and CDR2 is FQNEAQ (reference sequence). After removal of 2 bases from V and 4 bases from J, the junction contained 6 bases not matched to a gene. The CDR3 spans 15 residues. The CDR3 sequence: CASSLSLAGSDTQYF. For the CDR3, the DNA is TGTGCCAGCAGCTTAAGTTTAGCGGGTTCAGATACGCAGTATTTT.

The gene calls are TRBV2 and TRBJ2-3; unclear D gene. V lost 2 bases and J 1 base, leaving 7 bases between the germline ends. Germline-derived CDR1 and CDR2 are SNHLY and FYNNEI. CDR3 length equals 14 residues. Here the CDR3 reads CASSELRGTDTQYF. As DNA, the CDR3 is TGTGCCAGCAGTGAACTAAGGGGCACAGATACGCAGTATTTT.

This clone was seen more than once but under ten times. This chain joins TRBV21-1 and TRBJ1-2. TRBV21-1 is noted as a pseudogene. There are 18 residues in the CDR3. DNA for the CDR3: TGTGCCAGCAGCAACCCCGTGGGTCCGGACCCGATGAACTATGGCTACACCTTC. Amino acid sequence: CASSNPVGPDPMNYGYTF.

The V gene is TRBV27, the J gene TRBJ2-4; 8 positions agree with TRBD2. Germline V gene data show CDR1 as MNHEY and CDR2 as SMNVEV (reference sequence). The CDR3 is 18 residues long. V was pared by 4 bases and J by 6 bases, with 17 bases of the junction left unmatched. As DNA, the CDR3 is TGTGCCAGCAGTTCCCGCGGTGAGGGGCGGGAGGCGGGAAACATTCAGTACTTC. This sequence encodes CASSSRGEGREAGNIQYF.

The table lists this clone with a count of one. This chain links TRBV20-1 with TRBJ2-3, with 11 nucleotides matching TRBD2. After removal of 3 bases from V and 6 bases from J, the junction contained 8 bases not matched to a gene. In germline, CDR1 is DFQATT, CDR2 SNEGSKA (reference sequence). The CDR3 totals 15 residues. CDR3 nucleotide sequence: TGCAGTGCTAGTGGGACTAGCGGAGACGGGGATACGCAGTATTTT. The encoded protein is CSASGTSGDGDTQYF.

The rearrangement links TRBV27 to TRBJ2-7, with a weak D call TRBD1 (6 bases). V lost 5 bases and J 0 bases, leaving 17 bases between the germline ends. Germline CDR1 and CDR2: MNHEY and SMNVEV (reference sequence). This CDR3 has 16 amino acids. The CDR3 is CASSPPDRRYSYEQYF. For the CDR3, the DNA is TGTGCCAGCAGTCCCCCAGACAGGCGATACTCCTACGAGCAGTACTTC.

V gene TRBV18 combines with J gene TRBJ2-7; 11 bases line up with TRBD1. CDR1 and CDR2 from the germline V gene are KGHSH and LQKENI. CDR3 length equals 16 residues. V dropped 4 bases and J dropped 0; count of bases not matched to a gene: 5. The CDR3 protein is CASSLEGQGVSYEQYF. The CDR3 nucleotides read TGTGCCAGCTCACTGGAGGGACAGGGGGTCTCCTACGAGCAGTACTTC.

The chain combines TRBV19 with TRBJ2-1; no definite D call. V was cut by 3 bases and J by 0 bases, with 9 bases left in between. CDR3 length: 15 amino acids. CDR1 is LNHDA, CDR2 SQIVND, per germline (reference sequence). The CDR3 here is CASSIGTASYNEQFF. The CDR3 DNA is TGTGCCAGTAGTATCGGTACAGCCTCCTACAATGAGCAGTTCTTC.

This chain joins TRBV25-1 and TRBJ2-3, with TRBD2 as a possible D gene (6 bases). The CDR3 has 17 residues. CDR1 MGHDK and CDR2 SYGVNS come from the germline V gene. Trimming removed 4 bases from V and 11 bases from J, with 28 bases in between. The CDR3 region is CASSGEPGVADNDGQYF. The DNA for the CDR3 is TGTGCCAGCAGTGGAGAACCCGGGGTAGCGGACAATGACGGGCAGTATTTT.

The chain recombines TRBV13 with TRBJ2-5; 7 bases fit TRBD2. Unmatched junction bases numbered 4, after V lost 0 bases and J lost 0 bases. CDR3 length: 16 amino acids. The germline gives CDR1 PRHDT, CDR2 FYEKMQ (reference sequence). The CDR3 coding sequence is TGTGCCAGCAGCTTAGGCGCGGGGGAGTACCAAGAGACCCAGTACTTC. This codes for CASSLGAGEYQETQYF.

The chain couples TRBV27 to TRBJ2-7; no definite D call. The V end lost 5 bases, the J end lost 6 bases, and 23 bases lay between the germline ends. CDR3 size: 16 residues. Germline-derived CDR1 and CDR2 are MNHEY and SMNVEV (reference sequence). The CDR3: CASSPGLGKVLGEQYF. The CDR3 DNA is TGTGCCAGCAGTCCTGGTTTAGGGAAGGTGTTGGGCGAGCAGTACTTC.

V usage is TRBV5-1 and J usage is TRBJ1-5, with D uncertain. V gave up 4 bases and J gave up 6 bases, with 11 bases separating them. CDR1 and CDR2 from the germline V gene are SGHRS and YFSETQ. The CDR3 extends over 13 amino acids. Here the CDR3 DNA reads TGCGCCAGCAGCCCCGGGCTGGGTCAGCCCCAGCATTTT. This translates into CASSPGLGQPQHF.

The count of this clone is one. The chain uses TRBV5-1 and TRBJ2-7; the D call may be TRBD1 or TRBD2 (6 bases each). V shed 2 bases and J shed 0 bases, with 12 bases lying between them. The CDR3 is 15 amino acids. Germline CDR1 and CDR2: SGHRS and YFSETQ. CDR3: CASSLGGSISYEQYF. DNA of the CDR3: TGCGCCAGCAGCTTAGGGGGGTCGATCTCCTACGAGCAGTACTTC.

The chain uses TRBV2 and TRBJ2-6; D ambiguous. The V end lost 6 bases, the J end lost 1 base, and 4 bases lay between the germline ends. The CDR3 runs 13 residues. CDR1 and CDR2 from the germline V gene are SNHLY and FYNNEI. The CDR3 here is CASSLSGANVLTF. Written as DNA, the CDR3 is TGTGCCAGCAGCCTATCTGGGGCCAACGTCCTGACTTTC.

The V and J genes are TRBV5-1 and TRBJ2-7, with 16 nucleotides matching TRBD2. In germline, CDR1 is SGHRS, CDR2 YFSETQ. The trim removed 4 bases at V and 12 bases at J, leaving 10 bases unmatched. This CDR3 comprises 15 residues. The CDR3 spells CASSPGTSGRAVLYF. The CDR3 bases are TGCGCCAGCAGCCCGGGGACTAGCGGGAGGGCCGTACTGTACTTC.

This chain connects TRBV11-1 to TRBJ1-5, with D uncertain. Trimming shortened V by 5 bases and J by 7 bases, and 21 bases separated the two germline ends. The length of the CDR3 is 16 residues. The germline V gene encodes CDR1 SGHAT and CDR2 FQDESV (reference sequence). CDR3 loop: CASSHPRAALQQPQHF. DNA of the CDR3: TGTGCCAGCAGCCATCCTAGGGCGGCACTACAACAGCCCCAGCATTTT.

Details on this clone: Other DNA sequences in the same sample also yield this CDR3. J is TRBJ1-4 and V is TRBV5-1; D is uncertain. The CDR3 sequence is 13 residues long. V was pared by 0 bases and J by 5 bases, with 5 bases between. The V gene's germline CDR1 is SGHRS and CDR2 YFSETQ. CDR3 residues: CASSLAVNEKLFF. Written as DNA, the CDR3 is TGCGCCAGCAGCTTGGCGGTGAATGAAAAACTGTTTTTT.

This sequence joins TRBV6-2 or TRBV6-3 and TRBJ2-1, with 13 bases aligning to TRBD2. Germline-derived CDR1 and CDR2 are MNHEY and SVGEGT. Germline trimming cut 5 bases from V and 6 bases from J; bases unmatched to any gene: 7. The CDR3 has 16 residues. The CDR3: CASSDGLAGVSNEQFF. DNA for the CDR3: TGTGCCAGCAGTGACGGACTAGCGGGGGTCTCCAATGAGCAGTTCTTC.

The chain joins TRBV29-1 to TRBJ2-2, with TRBD1 matching 7 bases. The CDR3 is 17 amino acids. J lost 2 bases, V lost 3 bases, and 12 bases had no gene match. The V gene's germline CDR1 is SQVTM and CDR2 ANQGSEA. CDR3 nucleotides: TGCAGCGTTGAGGGGACAGAATTTAAGGAAAACACCGGGGAGCTGTTTTTT. It yields the protein CSVEGTEFKENTGELFF.

The V gene is TRBV7-2, the J gene TRBJ2-1, with a possible D match to TRBD2 (6 bases). The length of the CDR3 is 14 residues. The ends were cut back, 2 bases at V and 7 bases at J, with 12 bases in the middle. Germline V lookup: CDR1 SGHTA, CDR2 FQGNSA. The DNA for the CDR3 is TGTGCCAGCAGCTTACAAGCCAGCGGGAATGAGCAGTTCTTC. Translation gives CASSLQASGNEQFF.

The V call is TRBV13, the J call TRBJ1-2; TRBD1 agrees at 10 bases. The CDR3 covers 14 residues. Germline-derived CDR1 and CDR2 are PRHDT and FYEKMQ (reference sequence). The V gene end was trimmed by 5 bases and the J gene end by 8 bases; junction bases not matched to a gene: 8. The CDR3 nucleotides read TGTGCCAGCAGCCCTTTCGGACAGGGGGACGGCTACACCTTC. Its translation is CASSPFGQGDGYTF.